The clone carrying this TCR beta chain was recorded many times. As yet, its antigen is unknown. PCR was performed a second time for roughly 6 to 12 cycles using a sample-barcoded 5' primer and a J-beta primer mix. TCRdb reprocessed the 5' RACE reads via MiXCR and lists one record per CDR3 protein. The repertoire consists of 1.5 million to 2 million distinct CDR3 sequences, with about 31% occurring once and the leading ten covering around 11%. The data stem from a study of blood T cells in healthy people across ages. Study-level information: Per every two T cells, about one barcoded beta molecule was captured by template switching.

Germline CDR1 MGHRA, CDR2 YSYEKL. The length of the CDR3 is 13 residues. V was clipped by 1 base and J by 1 base, with 4 bases between them. Overall study findings and caveats: Higher naive T cell percentage went strongly together with higher TCR beta diversity.

The rearrangement uses TRBV4-1 and TRBJ2-5; D uncertain. The sequencing input was blood. This sequence was found in a woman under 40 in good health. CDR3 loop: CASSQVLQETQYF. The CDR3 nucleotides read TGCGCCAGCAGCCAAGTGCTCCAAGAGACCCAGTACTTC.